These T cell receptor beta chains were read from a single sample in a study of beta chain features in type 1 diabetes. Assay: immunoSEQ multiplex PCR; the TCRdb copy retains only in-frame clones and omits some. This sample has 350,000 or so clones, with roughly a fifth found just once. Sequencing input: naive CD4+ T cells from blood. Source of these receptors: a young woman in good health. Both conserved end residues are part of each CDR3. Fields, in order: V gene, CDR3 length, J gene, CDR3 protein.

v_call: TRBV9; cdr3_length: 16; j_call: TRBJ2-2; cdr3_aa: CASSVLAGHNTGELFF
v_call: TRBV11-1; cdr3_length: 16; j_call: TRBJ2-1; cdr3_aa: CASSLLAGVRYNEQFF
v_call: TRBV29-1; cdr3_length: 13; j_call: TRBJ1-1; cdr3_aa: CSVRPGSNTEAFF
v_call: TRBV5-1; cdr3_length: 15; j_call: TRBJ2-1; cdr3_aa: CASSLEGATYNEQFF
v_call: TRBV5-4; cdr3_length: 17; j_call: TRBJ2-3; cdr3_aa: CASSLARLGPGRDTQYF
v_call: TRBV5-1; cdr3_length: 17; j_call: TRBJ2-1; cdr3_aa: CASSVTSGRRRGNEQFF
v_call: TRBV9; cdr3_length: 13; j_call: TRBJ2-7; cdr3_aa: CASSGGGSNEQYF
v_call: TRBV5-1; cdr3_length: 13; j_call: TRBJ1-5; cdr3_aa: CASSLTGGQPQHF
v_call: TRBV7-9; cdr3_length: 14; j_call: TRBJ2-1; cdr3_aa: CASSARQGNNEQFF
v_call: TRBV18; cdr3_length: 14; j_call: TRBJ2-5; cdr3_aa: CASSPGSVQETQYF
v_call: TRBV7-8; cdr3_length: 16; j_call: TRBJ2-1; cdr3_aa: CASSSLAGKSYNEQFF
v_call: TRBV11-1; cdr3_length: 13; j_call: TRBJ1-1; cdr3_aa: CATSTNRDTEAFF
v_call: TRBV4-3; cdr3_length: 13; j_call: TRBJ1-5; cdr3_aa: CASSQDRDQPQHF
v_call: TRBV5-4; cdr3_length: 13; j_call: TRBJ1-1; cdr3_aa: CASSFSMNTEAFF
v_call: TRBV4-3; cdr3_length: 17; j_call: TRBJ2-3; cdr3_aa: CASSQGLMDRVGDTQYF
v_call: TRBV9; cdr3_length: 18; j_call: TRBJ2-2; cdr3_aa: CASSVGRTGGAHTGELFF